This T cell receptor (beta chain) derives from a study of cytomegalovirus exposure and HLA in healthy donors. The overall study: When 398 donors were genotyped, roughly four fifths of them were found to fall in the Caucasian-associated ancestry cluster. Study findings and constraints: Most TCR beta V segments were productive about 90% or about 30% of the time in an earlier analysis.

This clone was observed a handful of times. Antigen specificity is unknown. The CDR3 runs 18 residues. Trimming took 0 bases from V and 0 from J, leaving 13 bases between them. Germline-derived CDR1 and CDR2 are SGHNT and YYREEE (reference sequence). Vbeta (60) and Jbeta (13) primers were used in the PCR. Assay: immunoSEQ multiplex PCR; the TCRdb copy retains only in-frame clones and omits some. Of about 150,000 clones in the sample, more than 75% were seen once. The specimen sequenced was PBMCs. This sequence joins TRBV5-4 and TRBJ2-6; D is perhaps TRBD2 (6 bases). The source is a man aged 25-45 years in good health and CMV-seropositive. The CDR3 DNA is TGTGCCAGCAGCTTGGGCGGTAGCGGAGGCTCTGGGGCCAACGTCCTGACTTTC. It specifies CASSLGGSGGSGANVLTF.